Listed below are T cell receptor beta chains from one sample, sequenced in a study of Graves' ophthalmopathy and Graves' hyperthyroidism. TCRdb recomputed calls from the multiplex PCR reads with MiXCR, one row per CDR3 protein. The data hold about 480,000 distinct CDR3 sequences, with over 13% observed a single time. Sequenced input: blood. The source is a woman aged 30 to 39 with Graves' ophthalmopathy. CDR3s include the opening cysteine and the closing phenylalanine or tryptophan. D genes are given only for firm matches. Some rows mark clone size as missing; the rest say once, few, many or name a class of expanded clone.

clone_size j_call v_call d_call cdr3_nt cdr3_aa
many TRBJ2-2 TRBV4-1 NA TGCGCCAGCAGCCAATCAAGGCCCGGGGAGCTGTTTTTT CASSQSRPGELFF
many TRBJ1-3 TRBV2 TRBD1 TGTGCCAGCAGAGAGGACAGGGCATTGGGAAACACCATATATTTT CASREDRALGNTIYF
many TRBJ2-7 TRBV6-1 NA TGTGCCAGCAGTGTTGCGGGACGGGGTTCCTACGAGCAGTACTTC CASSVAGRGSYEQYF
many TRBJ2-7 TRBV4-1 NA TGCGCCAGCAGCCAAGGGCGGGGAGGAGCCTCCTACGAGCAGTACTTC CASSQGRGGASYEQYF
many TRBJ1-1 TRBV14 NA TGTGCCAGCAGGCTCAGGGGGAACACTGAAGCTTTCTTT CASRLRGNTEAFF
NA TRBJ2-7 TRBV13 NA TGTGCCAGCAGTCGGACCGGGACTCCTTCCTACGAGCAGTACTTC CASSRTGTPSYEQYF
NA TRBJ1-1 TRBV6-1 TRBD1 TGTGCCAGCAGACGACAGGGGTGGGACACTGAAGCTTTCTTT CASRRQGWDTEAFF
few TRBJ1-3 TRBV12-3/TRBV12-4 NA TGTGCCAGCAGAGTAGAGGGAATTGGAAACACCATATATTTT CASRVEGIGNTIYF
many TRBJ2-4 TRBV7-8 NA TGTGCCAGCAGCCCGAAGTGGGCGGCCAAAAACATTCAGTACTTC CASSPKWAAKNIQYF
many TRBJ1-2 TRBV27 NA TGTGCCAGCAGTTTTACCCGGGGCGGGGGCAAGGACTATGGCTACACCTTC CASSFTRGGGKDYGYTF
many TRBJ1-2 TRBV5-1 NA TGCGCCAGCAGCTGGGAAATTGGGCCAAAGGGCTACACCTTC CASSWEIGPKGYTF
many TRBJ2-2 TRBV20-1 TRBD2 TGCAGTGCTCCGGGGGAGAGCGGGGTCTACACCGGGGAGCTGTTTTTT CSAPGESGVYTGELFF
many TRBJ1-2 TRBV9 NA TGTGCCAGCTCTGGGGGTGGCTACACCTTC CASSGGGYTF
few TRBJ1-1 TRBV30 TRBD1 TGTGCCTGGAGCGCTGGACAGGGGAGGACTGAAGCTTTCTTT CAWSAGQGRTEAFF
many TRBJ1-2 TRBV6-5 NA TGTGCCAGCAGCATTGGAGGGGACTATGGCTACACCTTC CASSIGGDYGYTF
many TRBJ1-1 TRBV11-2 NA TGTGCCAGCAGCCACCTGGGCAGCGAAGCTTTCTTT CASSHLGSEAFF
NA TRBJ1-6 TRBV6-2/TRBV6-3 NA TGTGCCAGCAGTTACTCGGACGAGTATAATTCACCCCTCCACTTT CASSYSDEYNSPLHF
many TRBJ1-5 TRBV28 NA TGTGCCACGACCCTGAACCGAAATCAGCCCCAGCATTTT CATTLNRNQPQHF
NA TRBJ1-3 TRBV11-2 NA TGTGCCAGCAGTCGGACCCAGAGCTCTGGAAACACCATATATTTT CASSRTQSSGNTIYF
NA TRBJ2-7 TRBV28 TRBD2 TGTGCCAGCAGTCCGGGGACTAGCGGGGGGAAGGCCTACGAGCAGTACTTC CASSPGTSGGKAYEQYF
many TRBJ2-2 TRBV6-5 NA TGTGCCAGCAGTTTGGTTCCGCTCGGGGAGCTGTTTTTT CASSLVPLGELFF
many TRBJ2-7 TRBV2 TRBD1 TGTGCCAGCAGTGCGACAGGGGGGAATTACGAGCAGTACTTC CASSATGGNYEQYF
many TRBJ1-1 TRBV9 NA TGTGCCAGCAGCGCCCACAGGATCTTT CASSAHRIF
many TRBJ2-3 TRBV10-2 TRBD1 TGCGCCAGCAGAGGGACAGGGGGCACAGATACGCAGTATTTT CASRGTGGTDTQYF
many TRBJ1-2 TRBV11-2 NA TGTGCCAGCAGCTTAGATCCGGAAGGCTATGGCTACACCTTC CASSLDPEGYGYTF
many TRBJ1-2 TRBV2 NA TGTGCCAGCAGTGAAGAATGGAACTATGGCTACACCTTC CASSEEWNYGYTF
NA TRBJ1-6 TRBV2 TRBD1 TGTGCCGGGGACAGGTCTAAAAATTCACCCCTCCACTTT CAGDRSKNSPLHF
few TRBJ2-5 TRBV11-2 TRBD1 TGTGCCAGCAGCTTAGGCCTGACAGGGCGACGGGAGACCCAGTACTTC CASSLGLTGRRETQYF
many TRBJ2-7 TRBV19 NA TGTGCCAGTAGTAGGTCCGGGACCTTAATAACGCACGAGCAGTACTTC CASSRSGTLITHEQYF
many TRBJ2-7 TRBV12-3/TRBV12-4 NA TGTGCCAGCAGTTTACAAGTAGGCTGGGAGCAGTACTTC CASSLQVGWEQYF
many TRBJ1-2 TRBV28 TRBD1 TGTGCCAGCCACTACAGGGGGCGAGATGGCTACACCTTC CASHYRGRDGYTF
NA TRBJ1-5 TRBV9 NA TGTGCCAGCAGCATAAGTTTTTTGCGCCAGCCCCAGCATTTT CASSISFLRQPQHF
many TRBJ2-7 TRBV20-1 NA TGCAGTGCTCCGGGACCTAAGGGGAACTACGAGCAGTACTTC CSAPGPKGNYEQYF
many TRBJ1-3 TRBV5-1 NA TGCGCCAGCAGCTTGGAGTCAGGCGGCGGAAACACCATATATTTT CASSLESGGGNTIYF
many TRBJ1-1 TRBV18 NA TGTGCCAGCTCACCACCGGCAGGTGTGAACACTGAAGCTTTCTTT CASSPPAGVNTEAFF
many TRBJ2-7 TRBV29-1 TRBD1 TGCAGCGCCTGGACAGGCAGCTACGAGCAGTACTTC CSAWTGSYEQYF
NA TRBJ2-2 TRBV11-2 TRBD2 TGTGCCAGCAGCTTTCCTAGCGGGAGGGTAGGCACCGGGGAGCTGTTTTTT CASSFPSGRVGTGELFF
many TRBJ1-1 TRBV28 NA TGTGCCAGCAGTTTATTGGGACAGAACACTGAAGCTTTCTTT CASSLLGQNTEAFF
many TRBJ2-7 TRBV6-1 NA TGTGCCAGCAGTGACATGACGTCGGGGGAGCAGTACTTC CASSDMTSGEQYF
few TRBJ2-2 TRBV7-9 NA TGTGCCAGCAGCTCTTCCCAATTGACCGGGGAGCTGTTTTTT CASSSSQLTGELFF
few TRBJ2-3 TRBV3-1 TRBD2 TGTGCCAGCAGCCAACCCTCAGCTAGCGGGAGGAGGACAGATACGCAGTATTTT CASSQPSASGRRTDTQYF